The clone carrying this T cell receptor beta chain occurred a few times. Antigen: not known. Time point indicated: persistent/refractory GD, antithyroid drugs over 5 years with positive TRAb. From RNA extracted from PBMCs, the TCR library was made. This specimen belongs to a study of regulatory T cells in long-lasting Graves disease. Study conclusions and caveats: TRBV28, TRBJ1-2 and TRBJ2-5 emerged as the favored segments in persistent disease.

The authors built TCR beta libraries using iRepertoire HTBI primers and Arm-PCR of CDR3 regions. MiXCR was run by TCRdb on the multiplex PCR reads, yielding one entry per CDR3 protein. The sample includes 500,000 to 700,000 distinct CDR3 sequences, 30% of them seen just once. Trimming took off 8 bases at V and 5 bases at J, with 16 bases between the two ends. Germline V gene sequence: CDR1 MNHNS, CDR2 SASEGT. The CDR3 totals 13 residues. Sequences were derived from peripheral blood mononuclear cells (PBMCs), sampled when the disease was refractory, from a patient treated with antithyroid drugs. V usage is TRBV6-1 and J usage is TRBJ2-7; D not resolved. The TCR originated in a female donor with Graves disease. The CDR3 region is CASFTPLGNEQYF. In nucleotides, the CDR3 is TGTGCCAGCTTTACCCCATTGGGAAACGAGCAGTACTTC.